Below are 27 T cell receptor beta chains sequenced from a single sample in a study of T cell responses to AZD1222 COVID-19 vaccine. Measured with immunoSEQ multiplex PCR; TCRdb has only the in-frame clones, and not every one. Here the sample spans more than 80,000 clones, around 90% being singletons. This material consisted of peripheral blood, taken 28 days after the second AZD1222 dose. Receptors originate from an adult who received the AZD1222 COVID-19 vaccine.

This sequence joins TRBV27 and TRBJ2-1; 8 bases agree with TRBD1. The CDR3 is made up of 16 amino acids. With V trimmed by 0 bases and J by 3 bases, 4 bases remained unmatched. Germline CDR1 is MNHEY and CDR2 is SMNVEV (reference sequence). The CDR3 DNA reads TGTGCCAGCAGTTTATCTGGGACAGGACTCTACAATGAGCAGTTCTTC. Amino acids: CASSLSGTGLYNEQFF.

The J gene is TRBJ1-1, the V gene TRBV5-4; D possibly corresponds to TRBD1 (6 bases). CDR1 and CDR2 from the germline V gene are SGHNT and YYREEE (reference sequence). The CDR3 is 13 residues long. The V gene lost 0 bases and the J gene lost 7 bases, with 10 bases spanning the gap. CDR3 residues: CASSLANRVEAFF. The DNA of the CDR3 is TGTGCCAGCAGCTTGGCCAACAGGGTTGAAGCTTTCTTT.

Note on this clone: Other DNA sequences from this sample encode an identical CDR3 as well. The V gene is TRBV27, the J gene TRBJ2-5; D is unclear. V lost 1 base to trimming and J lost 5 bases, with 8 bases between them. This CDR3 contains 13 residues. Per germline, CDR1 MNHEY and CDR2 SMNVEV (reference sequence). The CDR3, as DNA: TGTGCCAGCAGTTTATGGGGTGGGGAGACCCAGTACTTC. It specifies CASSLWGGETQYF.

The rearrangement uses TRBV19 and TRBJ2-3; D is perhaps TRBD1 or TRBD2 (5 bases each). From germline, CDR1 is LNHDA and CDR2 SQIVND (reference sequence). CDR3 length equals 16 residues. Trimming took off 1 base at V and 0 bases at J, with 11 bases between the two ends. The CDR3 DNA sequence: TGTGCCAGTAGTATAGGAGCCTGGGGGAGCACAGATACGCAGTATTTT. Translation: CASSIGAWGSTDTQYF.

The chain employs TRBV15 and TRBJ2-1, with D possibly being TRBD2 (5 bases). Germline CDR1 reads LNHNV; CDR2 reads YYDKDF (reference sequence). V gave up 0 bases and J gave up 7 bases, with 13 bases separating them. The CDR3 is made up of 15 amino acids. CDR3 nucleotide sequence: TGTGCCACCAGCAGAGATCTAGCCGGACGGAATGAGCAGTTCTTC. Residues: CATSRDLAGRNEQFF.

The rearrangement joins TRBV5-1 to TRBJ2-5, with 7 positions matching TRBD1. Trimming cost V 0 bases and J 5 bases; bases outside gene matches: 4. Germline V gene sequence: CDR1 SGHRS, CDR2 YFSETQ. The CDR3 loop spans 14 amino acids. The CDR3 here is CASSLEGALETQYF. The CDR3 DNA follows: TGCGCCAGCAGCTTGGAGGGGGCCTTGGAGACCCAGTACTTC.

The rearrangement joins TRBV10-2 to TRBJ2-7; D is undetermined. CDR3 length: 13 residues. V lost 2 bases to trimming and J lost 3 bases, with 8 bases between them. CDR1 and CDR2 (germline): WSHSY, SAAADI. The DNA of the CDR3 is TGCGCCAGCAGTGAGAGTACAGACTACGAGCAGTACTTC. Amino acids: CASSESTDYEQYF.

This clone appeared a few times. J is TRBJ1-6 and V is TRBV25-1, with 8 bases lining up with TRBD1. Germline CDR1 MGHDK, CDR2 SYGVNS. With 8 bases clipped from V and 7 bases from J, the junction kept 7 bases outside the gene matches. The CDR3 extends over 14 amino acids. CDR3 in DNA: TGTGCCAGCGCGGACAGGGAGGACAATTCACCCCTCCACTTT. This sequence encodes CASADREDNSPLHF.

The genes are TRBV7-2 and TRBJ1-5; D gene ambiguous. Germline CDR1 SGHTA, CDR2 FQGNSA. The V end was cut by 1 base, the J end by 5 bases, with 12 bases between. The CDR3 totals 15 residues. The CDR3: CASSLVYSGDQPQHF. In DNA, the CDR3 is TGTGCCAGCAGCTTAGTATACTCCGGCGATCAGCCCCAGCATTTT.

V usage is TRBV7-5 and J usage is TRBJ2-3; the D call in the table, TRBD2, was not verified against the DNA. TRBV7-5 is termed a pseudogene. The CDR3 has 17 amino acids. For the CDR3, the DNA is TGTGTCAGAAGCTTAGAATTAGGCTCCAGCGGGAGGGATACGCAGTATTTT. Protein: CVRSLELGSSGRDTQYF.

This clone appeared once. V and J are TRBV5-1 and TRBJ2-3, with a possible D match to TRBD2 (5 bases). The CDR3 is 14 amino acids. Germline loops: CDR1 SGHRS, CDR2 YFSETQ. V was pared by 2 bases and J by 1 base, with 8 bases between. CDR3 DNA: TGCGCCAGCAGCTTTGTGGAGGGCACAGATACGCAGTATTTT. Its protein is CASSFVEGTDTQYF.

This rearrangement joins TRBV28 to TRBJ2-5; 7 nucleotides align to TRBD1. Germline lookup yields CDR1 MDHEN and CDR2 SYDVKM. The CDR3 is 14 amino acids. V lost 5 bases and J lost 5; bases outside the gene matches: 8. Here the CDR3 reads CASSTRTGSETQYF. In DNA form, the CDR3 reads TGTGCCAGCAGTACTCGGACAGGCTCGGAGACCCAGTACTTC. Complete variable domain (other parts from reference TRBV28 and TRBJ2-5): DVKVTQSSRYLVKRTGEKVFLECVQDMDHENMFWYRQDPGLGLRLIYFSYDVKMKEKGDIPEGYSVSREKKERFSLILESASTNQTSMYLCASSTRTGSETQYFGPGTRLLVL.

The CDR3 is CASSLLGSPLHF. The CDR3 DNA follows: TGTGCCAGCAGTCTCCTTGGTTCACCCCTCCACTTT. This chain joins TRBV28 and TRBJ1-6; D gene unclear. The germline gives CDR1 MDHEN, CDR2 SYDVKM. The CDR3 runs 12 residues. Between the trimmed V and J ends, which lost 5 bases and 9 bases, there was a span of 8 bases.

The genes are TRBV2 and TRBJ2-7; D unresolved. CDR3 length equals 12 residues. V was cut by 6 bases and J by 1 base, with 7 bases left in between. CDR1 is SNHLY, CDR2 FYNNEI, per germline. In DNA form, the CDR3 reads TGTGCCAGCAGATGGGGATCCTACGAGCAGTACTTC. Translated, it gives CASRWGSYEQYF.

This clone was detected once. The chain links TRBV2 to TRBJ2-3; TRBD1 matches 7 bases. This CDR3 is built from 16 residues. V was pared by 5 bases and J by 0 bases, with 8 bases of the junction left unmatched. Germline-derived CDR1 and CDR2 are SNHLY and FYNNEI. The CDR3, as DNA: TGTGCCAGCAGTACCCCGGGACAGAGTAGCACAGATACGCAGTATTTT. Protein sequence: CASSTPGQSSTDTQYF.

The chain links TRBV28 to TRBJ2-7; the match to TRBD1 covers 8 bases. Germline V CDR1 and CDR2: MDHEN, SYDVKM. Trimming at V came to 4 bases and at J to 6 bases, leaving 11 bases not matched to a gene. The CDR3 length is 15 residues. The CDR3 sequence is CASSWDRTGWFEQYF. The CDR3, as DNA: TGTGCCAGCAGTTGGGACCGGACAGGGTGGTTCGAGCAGTACTTC.

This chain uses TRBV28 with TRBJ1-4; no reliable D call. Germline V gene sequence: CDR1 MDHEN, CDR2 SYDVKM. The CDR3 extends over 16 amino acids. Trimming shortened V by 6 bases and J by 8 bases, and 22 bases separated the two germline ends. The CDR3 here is CASSSRFRVLTEKLFF. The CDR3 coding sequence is TGTGCCAGCAGCAGCCGCTTCCGGGTTTTAACCGAAAAACTGTTTTTT.

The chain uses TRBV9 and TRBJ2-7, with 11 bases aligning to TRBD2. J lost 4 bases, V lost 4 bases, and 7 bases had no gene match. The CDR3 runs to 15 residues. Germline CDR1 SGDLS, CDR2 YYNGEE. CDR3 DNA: TGTGCCAGCAGCAAGGGGCTAGCGGGAGGTTACGAGCAGTACTTC. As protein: CASSKGLAGGYEQYF.

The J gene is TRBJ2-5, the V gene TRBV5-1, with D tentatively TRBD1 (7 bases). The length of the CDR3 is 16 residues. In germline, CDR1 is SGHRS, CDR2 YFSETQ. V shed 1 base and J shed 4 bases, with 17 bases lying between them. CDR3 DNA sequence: TGCGCCAGCAGCTTGAACCGACGCAGGGGGGCAGAGACCCAGTACTTC. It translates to CASSLNRRRGAETQYF.

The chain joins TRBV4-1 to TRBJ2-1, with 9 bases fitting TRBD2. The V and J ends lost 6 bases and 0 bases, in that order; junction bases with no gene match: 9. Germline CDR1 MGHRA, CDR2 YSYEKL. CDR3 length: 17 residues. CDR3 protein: CASSREGLAPSYNEQFF. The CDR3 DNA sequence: TGCGCCAGCAGTCGAGAAGGACTAGCGCCCTCCTACAATGAGCAGTTCTTC.

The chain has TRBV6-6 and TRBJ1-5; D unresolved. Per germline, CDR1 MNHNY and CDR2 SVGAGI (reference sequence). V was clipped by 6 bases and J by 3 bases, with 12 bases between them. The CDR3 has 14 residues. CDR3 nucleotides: TGTGCCAGCAGCCAGGACGGAACCAATCAGCCCCAGCATTTT. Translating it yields CASSQDGTNQPQHF.

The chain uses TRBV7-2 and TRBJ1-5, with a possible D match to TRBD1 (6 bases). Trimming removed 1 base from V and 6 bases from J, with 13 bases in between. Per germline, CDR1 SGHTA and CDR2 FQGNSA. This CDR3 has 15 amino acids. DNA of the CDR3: TGTGCCAGCAGCTTAGGTCGTCAGGGGACTCAGCCCCAGCATTTT. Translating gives CASSLGRQGTQPQHF.

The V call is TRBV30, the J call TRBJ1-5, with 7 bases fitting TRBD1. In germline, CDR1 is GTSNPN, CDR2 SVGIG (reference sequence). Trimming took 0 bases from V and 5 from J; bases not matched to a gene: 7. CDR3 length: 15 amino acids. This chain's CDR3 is CAWSVNRGADQPQHF. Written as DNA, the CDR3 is TGTGCCTGGAGTGTGAACAGGGGAGCGGATCAGCCCCAGCATTTT.

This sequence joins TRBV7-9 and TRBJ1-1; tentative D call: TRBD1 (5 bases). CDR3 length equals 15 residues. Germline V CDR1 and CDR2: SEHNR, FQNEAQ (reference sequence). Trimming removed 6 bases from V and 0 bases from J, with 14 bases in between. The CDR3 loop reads CASSFSTVMNTEAFF. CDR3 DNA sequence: TGTGCCAGCAGTTTTTCGACAGTGATGAACACTGAAGCTTTCTTT.

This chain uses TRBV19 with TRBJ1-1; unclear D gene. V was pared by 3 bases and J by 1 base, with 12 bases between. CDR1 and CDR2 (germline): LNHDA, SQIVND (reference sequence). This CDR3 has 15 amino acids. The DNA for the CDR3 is TGTGCCAGTAGTATCCGGGCAGTTTCGAACACTGAAGCTTTCTTT. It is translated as CASSIRAVSNTEAFF.

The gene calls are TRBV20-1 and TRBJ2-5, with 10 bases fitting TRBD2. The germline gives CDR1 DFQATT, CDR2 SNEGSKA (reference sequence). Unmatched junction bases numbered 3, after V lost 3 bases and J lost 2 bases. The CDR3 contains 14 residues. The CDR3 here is CSASPAGGQETQYF. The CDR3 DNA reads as TGCAGTGCTAGTCCAGCGGGAGGGCAAGAGACCCAGTACTTC.

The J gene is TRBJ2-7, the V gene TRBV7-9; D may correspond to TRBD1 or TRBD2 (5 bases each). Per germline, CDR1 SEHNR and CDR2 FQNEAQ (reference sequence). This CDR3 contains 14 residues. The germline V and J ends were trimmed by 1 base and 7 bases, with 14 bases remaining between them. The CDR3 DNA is TGTGCCAGCAGCTTAGGCGTCACAGAGGGGGAGCAGTACTTC. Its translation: CASSLGVTEGEQYF.